The clone carrying this T cell receptor (beta chain) is classed as large. Its target is unknown. CDR3 size: 12 residues. V dropped 6 bases and J dropped 2 bases, with 7 bases sitting between them. TRBV12-4/TRBJ1-2 clonotypes were amplified with adaptor-ligated barcode primers. TCRdb analysed the multiplex PCR reads with MiXCR anew, one entry per CDR3 protein. The profile shows some 1,100 distinct CDR3 sequences, 0.74% of them singletons. Cells sorted as Tregs were CD4+, CD25+ and CD127-/low. Study outcomes and limitations: Tumor Treg TCRs overlapped most with tumor naive CD4+ cells. Naive CD4+ cells shared about 13% of tumor Treg sequences.

The sequencing input was Tregs sorted from blood. The chain has TRBV12-3 or TRBV12-4 and TRBJ1-2; the D gene is possibly TRBD1 (5 bases). This clonotype was obtained from a female donor with breast cancer. The CDR3 coding sequence is TGTGCCAGCAGGCACAGGAACTATGGCTACACCTTC. Protein: CASRHRNYGYTF.